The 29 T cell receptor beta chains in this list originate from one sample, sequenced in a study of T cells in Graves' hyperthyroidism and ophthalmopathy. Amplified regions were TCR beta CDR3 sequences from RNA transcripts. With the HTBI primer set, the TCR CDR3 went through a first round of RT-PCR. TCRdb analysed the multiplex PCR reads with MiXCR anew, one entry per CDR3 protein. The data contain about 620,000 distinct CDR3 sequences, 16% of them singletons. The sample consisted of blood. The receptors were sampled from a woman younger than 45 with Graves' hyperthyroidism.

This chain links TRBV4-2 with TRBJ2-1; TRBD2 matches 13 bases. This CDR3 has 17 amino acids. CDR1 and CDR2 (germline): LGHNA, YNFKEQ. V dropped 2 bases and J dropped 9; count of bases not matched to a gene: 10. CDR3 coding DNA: TGTGCCAGCAGCCAACCCTCACTAGCGGGAGGGGGGGGTGAGCAGTTCTTC. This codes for CASSQPSLAGGGGEQFF.

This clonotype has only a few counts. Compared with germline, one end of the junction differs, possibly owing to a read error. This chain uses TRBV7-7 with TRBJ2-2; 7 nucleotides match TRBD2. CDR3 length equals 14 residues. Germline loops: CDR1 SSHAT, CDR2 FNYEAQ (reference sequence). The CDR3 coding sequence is TGTGCTAGCAGCCCCGGACTAGTTCCCGGGGAGCTGTTTTTT. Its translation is CASSPGLVPGELFF.

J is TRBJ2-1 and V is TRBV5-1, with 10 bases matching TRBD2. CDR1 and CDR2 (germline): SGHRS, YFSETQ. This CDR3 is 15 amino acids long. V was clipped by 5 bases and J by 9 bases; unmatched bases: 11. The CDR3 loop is CASRRELAGIVEQFF. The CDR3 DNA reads TGCGCCAGCAGGAGGGAACTAGCGGGAATAGTTGAGCAGTTCTTC. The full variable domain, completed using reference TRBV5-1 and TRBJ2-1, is KAGVTQTPRYLIKTRGQQVTLSCSPISGHRSVSWYQQTPGQGLQFLFEYFSETQRNKGNFPGRFSGRQFSNSRSEMNVSTLELGDSALYLCASRRELAGIVEQFFGPGTRLTVL.

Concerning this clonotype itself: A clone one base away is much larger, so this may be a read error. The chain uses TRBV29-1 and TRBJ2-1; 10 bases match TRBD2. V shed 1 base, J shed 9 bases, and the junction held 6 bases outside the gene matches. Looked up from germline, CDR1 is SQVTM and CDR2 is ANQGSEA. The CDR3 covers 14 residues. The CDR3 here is CSVEALAGVGEQFF. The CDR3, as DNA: TGCAGCGTTGAAGCTCTAGCGGGAGTGGGTGAGCAGTTCTTC.

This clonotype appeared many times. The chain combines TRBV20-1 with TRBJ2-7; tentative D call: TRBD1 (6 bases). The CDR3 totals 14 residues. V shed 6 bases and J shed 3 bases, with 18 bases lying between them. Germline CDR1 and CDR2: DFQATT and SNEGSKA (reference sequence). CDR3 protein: CSACNRVNYYEQYF. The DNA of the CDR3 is TGCAGTGCCTGCAACAGGGTGAACTACTACGAGCAGTACTTC.

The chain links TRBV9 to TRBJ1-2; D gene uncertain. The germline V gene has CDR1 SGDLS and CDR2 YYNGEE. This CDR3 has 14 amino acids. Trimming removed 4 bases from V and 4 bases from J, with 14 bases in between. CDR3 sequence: CASSYLDGPYGYTF. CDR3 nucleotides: TGTGCCAGCAGCTACCTAGACGGCCCCTATGGCTACACCTTC.

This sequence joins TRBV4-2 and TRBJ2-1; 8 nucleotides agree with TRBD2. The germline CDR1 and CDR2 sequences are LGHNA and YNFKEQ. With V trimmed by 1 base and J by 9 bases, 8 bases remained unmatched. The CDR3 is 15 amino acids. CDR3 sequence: CASSQVGLGLGEQFF. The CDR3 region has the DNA TGTGCCAGCAGCCAAGTGGGACTAGGGCTTGGTGAGCAGTTCTTC.

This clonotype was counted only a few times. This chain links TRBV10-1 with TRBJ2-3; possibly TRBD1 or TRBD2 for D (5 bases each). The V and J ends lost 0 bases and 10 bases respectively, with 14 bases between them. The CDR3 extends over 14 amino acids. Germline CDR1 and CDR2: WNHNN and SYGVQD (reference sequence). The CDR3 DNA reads TGCGCCAGCAGTGAGTCGACGTTGGGGGACCCGCAGTATTTT. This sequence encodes CASSESTLGDPQYF.

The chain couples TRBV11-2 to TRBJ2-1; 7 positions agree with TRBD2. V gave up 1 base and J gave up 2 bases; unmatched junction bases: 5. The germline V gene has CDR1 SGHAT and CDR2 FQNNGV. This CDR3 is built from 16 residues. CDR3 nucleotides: TGTGCCAGCAGCTTAGGGGGCGGGAGCGCCTACAATGAGCAGTTCTTC. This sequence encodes CASSLGGGSAYNEQFF.

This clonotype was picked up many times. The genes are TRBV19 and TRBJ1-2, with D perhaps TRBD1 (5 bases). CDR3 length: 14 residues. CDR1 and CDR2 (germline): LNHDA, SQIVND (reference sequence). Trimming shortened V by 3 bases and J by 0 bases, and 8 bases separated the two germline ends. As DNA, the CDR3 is TGTGCCAGTAGTATGATGACAGCTAACTATGGCTACACCTTC. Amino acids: CASSMMTANYGYTF. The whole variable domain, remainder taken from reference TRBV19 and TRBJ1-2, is DGGITQSPKYLFRKEGQNVTLSCEQNLNHDAMYWYRQDPGQGLRLIYYSQIVNDFQKGDIAEGYSVSREKKESFPLTVTSAQKNPTAFYLCASSMMTANYGYTFGSGTRLTVV.

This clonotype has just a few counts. CDR3 DNA: TGTGCCAGCAGCCTGACAGGGGGCGCGACGGGCTACACCTTC. The encoded protein is CASSLTGGATGYTF. The V and J genes are TRBV5-5 and TRBJ1-2; TRBD1 aligns across 10 bases. The junction had 8 bases not matched to a gene; V was cut back by 4 bases and J by 8 bases. This CDR3 region has 14 residues. Germline assignment: CDR1 SGHKS and CDR2 YYEKEE (reference sequence).

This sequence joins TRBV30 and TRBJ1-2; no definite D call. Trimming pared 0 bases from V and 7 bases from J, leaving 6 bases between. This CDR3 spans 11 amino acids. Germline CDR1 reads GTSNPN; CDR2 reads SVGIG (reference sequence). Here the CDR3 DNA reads TGTGCCTGGAGTGTAGACGTTGGCTACACCTTC. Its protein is CAWSVDVGYTF.

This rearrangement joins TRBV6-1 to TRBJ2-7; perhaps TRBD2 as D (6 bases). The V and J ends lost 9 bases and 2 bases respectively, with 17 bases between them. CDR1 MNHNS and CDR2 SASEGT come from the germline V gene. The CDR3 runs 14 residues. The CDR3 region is CARGLSGDAYEQYF. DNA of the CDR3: TGTGCCAGGGGTCTTAGCGGAGACGCCTACGAGCAGTACTTC.

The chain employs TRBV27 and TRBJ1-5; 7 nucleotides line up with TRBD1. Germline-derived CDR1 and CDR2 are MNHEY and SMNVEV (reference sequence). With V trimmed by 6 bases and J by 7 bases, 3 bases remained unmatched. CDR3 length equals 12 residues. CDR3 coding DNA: TGTGCCAGCAGGACAGGGAGACAGCCCCAGCATTTT. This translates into CASRTGRQPQHF.

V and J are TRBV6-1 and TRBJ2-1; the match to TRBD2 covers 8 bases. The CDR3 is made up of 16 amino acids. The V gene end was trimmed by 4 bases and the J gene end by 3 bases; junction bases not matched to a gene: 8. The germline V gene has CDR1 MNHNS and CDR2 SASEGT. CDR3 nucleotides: TGTGCCAGCAGTGGAATAGCTAGCGGGCGCTACAATGAGCAGTTCTTC. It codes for CASSGIASGRYNEQFF.

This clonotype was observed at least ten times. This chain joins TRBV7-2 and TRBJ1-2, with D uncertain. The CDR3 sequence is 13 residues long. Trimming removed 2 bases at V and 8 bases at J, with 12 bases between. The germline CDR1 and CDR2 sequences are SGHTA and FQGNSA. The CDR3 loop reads CASSLMELGGYTF. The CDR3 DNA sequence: TGTGCCAGCAGCTTAATGGAGTTGGGGGGCTACACCTTC. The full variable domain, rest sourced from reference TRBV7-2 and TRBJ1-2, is GAGVSQSPSNKVTEKGKDVELRCDPISGHTALYWYRQSLGQGLEFLIYFQGNSAPDKSGLPSDRFSAERTGGSVSTLTIQRTQQEDSAVYLCASSLMELGGYTFGSGTRLTVV.

The CDR3 DNA follows: TGTGCCAGCAGTCCCTCGGGGCGGGAGGTTAATGAGCAGTTCTTC. Amino acids: CASSPSGREVNEQFF. The gene calls are TRBV7-2 and TRBJ2-1, with 8 positions matching TRBD2. The CDR3 is 15 residues long. Trimming at V came to 6 bases and at J to 7 bases, leaving 11 bases not matched to a gene. Looked up from germline, CDR1 is SGHTA and CDR2 is FQGNSA.

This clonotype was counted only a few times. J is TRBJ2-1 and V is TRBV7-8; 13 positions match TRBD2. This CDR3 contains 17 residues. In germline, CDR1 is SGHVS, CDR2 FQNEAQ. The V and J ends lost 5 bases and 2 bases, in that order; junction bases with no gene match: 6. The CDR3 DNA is TGTGCCAGCAGCCGAGAAGGACTAGCGGGAGCCTACAATGAGCAGTTCTTC. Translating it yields CASSREGLAGAYNEQFF.

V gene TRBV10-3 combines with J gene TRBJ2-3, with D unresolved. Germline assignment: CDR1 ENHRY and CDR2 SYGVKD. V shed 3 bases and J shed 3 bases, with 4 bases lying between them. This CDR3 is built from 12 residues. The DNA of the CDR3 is TGTGCCATCAGTGAAGGGACAGATACGCAGTATTTT. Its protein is CAISEGTDTQYF.

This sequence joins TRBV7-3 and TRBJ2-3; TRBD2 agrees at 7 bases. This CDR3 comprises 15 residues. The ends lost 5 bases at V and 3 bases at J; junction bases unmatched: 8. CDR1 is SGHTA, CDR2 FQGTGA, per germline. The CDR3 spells CASSQRLADTDTQYF. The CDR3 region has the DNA TGTGCCAGCAGCCAGCGCCTAGCGGATACAGATACGCAGTATTTT.

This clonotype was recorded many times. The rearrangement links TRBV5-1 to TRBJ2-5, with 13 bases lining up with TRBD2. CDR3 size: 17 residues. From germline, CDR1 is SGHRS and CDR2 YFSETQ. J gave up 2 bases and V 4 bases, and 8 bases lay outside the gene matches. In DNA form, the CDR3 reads TGCGCCAGCAGCCTTGGACTAGCGGGAGATGTACAAGAGACCCAGTACTTC. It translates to CASSLGLAGDVQETQYF.

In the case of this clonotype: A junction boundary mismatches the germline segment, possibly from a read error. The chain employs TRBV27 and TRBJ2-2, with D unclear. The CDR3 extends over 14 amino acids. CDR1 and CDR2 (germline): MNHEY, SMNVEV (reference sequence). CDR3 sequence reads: CTSSSLVNTGELFF. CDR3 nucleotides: TGTACCAGCAGTTCCCTAGTTAACACCGGGGAGCTGTTTTTT.

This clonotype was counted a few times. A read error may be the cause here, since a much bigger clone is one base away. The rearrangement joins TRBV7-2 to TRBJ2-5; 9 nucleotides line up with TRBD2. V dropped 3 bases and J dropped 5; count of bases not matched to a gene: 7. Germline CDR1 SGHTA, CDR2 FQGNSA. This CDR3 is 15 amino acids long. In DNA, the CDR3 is TGTGCCAGCAGCTTGACGAGCGGGAGGTCGGAGACCCAGTACTTC. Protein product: CASSLTSGRSETQYF.

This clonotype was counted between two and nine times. The CDR3 sequence is CASSGFEGAEQFF. DNA of the CDR3: TGTGCCAGCAGTGGCTTTGAGGGGGCGGAGCAGTTCTTC. The rearrangement links TRBV2 to TRBJ2-1, with 7 nucleotides matching TRBD1. The CDR3 spans 13 residues. Germline V gene sequence: CDR1 SNHLY, CDR2 FYNNEI. The V gene end was trimmed by 4 bases and the J gene end by 10 bases; junction bases not matched to a gene: 7.

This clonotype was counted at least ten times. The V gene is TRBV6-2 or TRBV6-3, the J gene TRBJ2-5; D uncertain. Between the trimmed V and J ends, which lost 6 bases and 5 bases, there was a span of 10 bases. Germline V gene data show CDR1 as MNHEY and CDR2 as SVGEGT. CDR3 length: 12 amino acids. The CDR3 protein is CASSSSWETQYF. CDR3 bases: TGTGCCAGCAGCTCGAGTTGGGAGACCCAGTACTTC.

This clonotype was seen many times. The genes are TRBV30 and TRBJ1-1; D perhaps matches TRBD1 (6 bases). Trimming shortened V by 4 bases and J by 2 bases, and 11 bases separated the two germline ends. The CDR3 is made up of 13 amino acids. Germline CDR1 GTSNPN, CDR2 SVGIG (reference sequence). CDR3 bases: TGTGCCTGGAATATAGGGGGAAACACTGAAGCTTTCTTT. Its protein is CAWNIGGNTEAFF.

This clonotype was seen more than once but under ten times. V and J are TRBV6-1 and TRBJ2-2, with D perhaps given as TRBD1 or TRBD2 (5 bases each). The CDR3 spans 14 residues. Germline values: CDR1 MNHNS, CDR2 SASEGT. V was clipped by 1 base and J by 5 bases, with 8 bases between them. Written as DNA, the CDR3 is TGTGCCAGCAGTGAAGTAGGGGAGACCGGGGAGCTGTTTTTT. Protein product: CASSEVGETGELFF.

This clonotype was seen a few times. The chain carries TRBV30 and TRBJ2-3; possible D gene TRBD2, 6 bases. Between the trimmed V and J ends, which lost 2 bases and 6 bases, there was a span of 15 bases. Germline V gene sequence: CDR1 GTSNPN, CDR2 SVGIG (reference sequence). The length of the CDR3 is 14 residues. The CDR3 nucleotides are TGTGCCTGGAGTCTCGGGACTTTAGCTGATACGCAGTATTTT. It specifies CAWSLGTLADTQYF.

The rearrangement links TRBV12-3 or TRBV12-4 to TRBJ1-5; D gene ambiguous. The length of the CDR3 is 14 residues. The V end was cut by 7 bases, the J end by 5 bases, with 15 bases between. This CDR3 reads CASKSRDGDQPQHF. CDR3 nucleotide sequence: TGTGCCAGCAAGAGTAGGGATGGGGATCAGCCCCAGCATTTT.